One and the same sample provided the 21 T cell receptor beta chains below, sequenced in a study of human T cells and chemical hapten exposure. Time point: patch test 2, 6 weeks after DPC sensitization. As for treatment: therapeutic diphenylcyclopropenone sensitization with weekly scalp DPC. TCRdb reanalysed the RACE reads using MiXCR and keeps one entry per CDR3 protein. The repertoire holds some 82,000 distinct CDR3 sequences, with 5% to 8.5% as singletons. The sequencing used whole blood, collected in connection with sensitization to the hapten diphenylcyclopropenone (DPC). Receptors originate from a woman aged 25 to 39 with alopecia areata. Some clones in this sample may be carry-over from other donors' samples.

The table lists this clonotype with many counts. CDR3 nucleotide sequence: TGCAGCGTTGAGGGGGGTAGTTCCTACAATGAGCAGTTCTTC. It codes for CSVEGGSSYNEQFF. The chain carries TRBV29-1 and TRBJ2-1; D is perhaps TRBD2 (6 bases). Germline CDR1 reads SQVTM; CDR2 reads ANQGSEA. This CDR3 comprises 14 residues. Deletions cut 3 bases from V and 1 base from J, with 10 bases between.

This clonotype was observed many times. The V gene is TRBV6-5, the J gene TRBJ1-5; tentatively, D is TRBD1 (5 bases). CDR1 is MNHEY, CDR2 SVGAGI, per germline. V shed 6 bases and J shed 3 bases, with 9 bases lying between them. The CDR3 is 13 amino acids. The CDR3 bases are TGTGCCAGCAGCCGGGGACCCAATCAGCCCCAGCATTTT. Translation: CASSRGPNQPQHF.

Only a few counts were recorded for this clonotype. V and J are TRBV4-2 and TRBJ1-1; unclear D gene. V lost 2 bases and J lost 8, with 18 bases in between. This CDR3 comprises 15 residues. CDR1 and CDR2 (germline): LGHNA, YNFKEQ. CDR3 DNA sequence: TGTGCCAGCAGCCAAAGAAGGGCCTCTGGTGGCGAAGCTTTCTTT. Translated, it gives CASSQRRASGGEAFF.

This clonotype has a count of ten or more. The rearrangement links TRBV15 to TRBJ2-3, with D tentatively TRBD1 (7 bases). Trimming removed 6 bases from V and 2 bases from J, with 15 bases in between. This CDR3 region has 15 residues. Germline V CDR1 and CDR2: LNHNV, YYDKDF (reference sequence). For the CDR3, the DNA is TGTGCCACCAGGTTGGAGGGGGCGTCCACAGATACGCAGTATTTT. Residues: CATRLEGASTDTQYF.

There are a few counts of this clonotype. V is TRBV20-1 and J is TRBJ1-1; 8 positions match TRBD1. Trimming took 6 bases from V and 1 from J; bases not matched to a gene: 7. The CDR3 extends over 14 amino acids. Looked up from germline, CDR1 is DFQATT and CDR2 is SNEGSKA (reference sequence). The CDR3 DNA reads as TGCAGTGCCGACAGGGGAGGTGGGAACACTGAAGCTTTCTTT. Translating gives CSADRGGGNTEAFF.

This clonotype showed up many times. The V and J genes are TRBV20-1 and TRBJ1-1, with a weak D call TRBD1 (6 bases). Trimming took 0 bases from V and 1 from J, leaving 12 bases between them. Looked up from germline, CDR1 is DFQATT and CDR2 is SNEGSKA (reference sequence). The CDR3 extends over 15 amino acids. CDR3 loop: CSARDAGTSNTEAFF. The CDR3 DNA reads as TGCAGTGCTAGAGACGCCGGGACATCGAACACTGAAGCTTTCTTT.

This clonotype was counted only a few times. This sequence joins TRBV20-1 and TRBJ1-4; D not resolved. Deletions cut 0 bases from V and 8 bases from J, with 10 bases between. Germline V gene data show CDR1 as DFQATT and CDR2 as SNEGSKA (reference sequence). CDR3 size: 13 residues. CDR3 sequence: CSAREDRREKLFF. The CDR3 nucleotides read TGCAGTGCTAGAGAGGATCGTAGAGAAAAACTGTTTTTT.

This chain connects TRBV7-2 to TRBJ2-3, with D perhaps matching TRBD1 or TRBD2 (5 bases each). Germline V gives CDR1 SGHTA, CDR2 FQGNSA. CDR3 length equals 15 residues. Deletions cut 3 bases from V and 3 bases from J, with 13 bases between. CDR3 sequence: CASSLGLAITDTQYF. CDR3 DNA sequence: TGTGCCAGCAGCTTGGGGCTAGCTATTACAGATACGCAGTATTTT.

The rearrangement joins TRBV20-1 to TRBJ2-1; 11 bases map to TRBD2. The CDR3 is made up of 14 amino acids. Trimming took 4 bases from V and 6 from J; bases not matched to a gene: 5. Germline CDR1 is DFQATT and CDR2 is SNEGSKA (reference sequence). CDR3 in DNA: TGCAGTGCTACTGTAGCGGGGGGGTTCAATGAGCAGTTCTTC. This sequence encodes CSATVAGGFNEQFF.

The genes are TRBV12-3 or TRBV12-4 and TRBJ1-2, with D perhaps matching TRBD1 (5 bases). The CDR3 has 13 amino acids. V was pared by 5 bases and J by 2 bases, with 9 bases between. CDR3 residues: CASSVGTNYGYTF. The CDR3 nucleotides read TGTGCCAGCAGTGTAGGGACCAACTATGGCTACACCTTC.

This clonotype occurred many times. This chain links TRBV6-5 with TRBJ2-3, with 7 nucleotides matching TRBD2. CDR1 is MNHEY, CDR2 SVGAGI, per germline. The CDR3 sequence is 15 residues long. V was clipped by 6 bases and J by 6 bases; unmatched bases: 12. The CDR3 is CASSLYSGYMDTQYF. DNA for the CDR3: TGTGCCAGCAGCCTCTATAGCGGGTATATGGATACGCAGTATTTT.

This clonotype was recorded at least ten times. The chain is built from TRBV29-1 and TRBJ1-1; no firm D call. The CDR3 runs 13 residues. The V end was cut by 1 base, the J end by 1 base, with 7 bases between. Germline values: CDR1 SQVTM, CDR2 ANQGSEA. CDR3 DNA: TGCAGCGTTGAAGGGCTTACGAACACTGAAGCTTTCTTT. Translated, it gives CSVEGLTNTEAFF. The entire variable domain, with the rest obtained from reference TRBV29-1 and TRBJ1-1, is as follows: SAVISQKPSRDICQRGTSLTIQCQVDSQVTMMFWYRQQPGQSLTLIATANQGSEATYESGFVIDKFPISRPNLTFSTLTVSNMSPEDSSIYLCSVEGLTNTEAFFGQGTRLTVV.

This clonotype appeared a few times. The germline gene is not matched at one end of the junction; a read error may be the cause. The CDR3, as DNA: TGTGCCAGCAAGCCTCAGGGTTGGGATAATTCACCCCTCAACTTT. Residues: CASKPQGWDNSPLNF. The J gene is TRBJ1-6, the V gene TRBV28, with D possibly TRBD1 on 5 matching bases. Germline CDR1 and CDR2: MDHEN and SYDVKM. This CDR3 spans 15 amino acids.

This clonotype showed up just a few times. CDR3 amino acids: CSASDRVSYEQYF. In DNA, the CDR3 is TGCAGTGCTAGTGACCGCGTCTCCTACGAGCAGTACTTC. V gene TRBV20-1 combines with J gene TRBJ2-7; D gene unclear. The CDR3 has 13 amino acids. Per germline, CDR1 DFQATT and CDR2 SNEGSKA (reference sequence). V was clipped by 3 bases and J by 0 bases, with 9 bases between them.

This clonotype was picked up many times. The chain combines TRBV7-2 with TRBJ2-5; weak D call: TRBD1 (5 bases). The CDR3 covers 14 residues. Germline V lookup: CDR1 SGHTA, CDR2 FQGNSA. Deletions cut 2 bases from V and 0 bases from J, with 7 bases between. As DNA, the CDR3 is TGTGCCAGCAGCTTAAACAGGAACCAAGAGACCCAGTACTTC. This sequence encodes CASSLNRNQETQYF. Variable domain in full (rest from reference TRBV7-2 and TRBJ2-5): GAGVSQSPSNKVTEKGKDVELRCDPISGHTALYWYRQSLGQGLEFLIYFQGNSAPDKSGLPSDRFSAERTGGSVSTLTIQRTQQEDSAVYLCASSLNRNQETQYFGPGTRLLVL.

The genes are TRBV18 and TRBJ2-6; possibly TRBD1 or TRBD2 for D (5 bases each). Germline assignment: CDR1 KGHSH and CDR2 LQKENI. Trimming left V 0 bases short and J 6 bases short, with 9 bases between. There are 15 residues in the CDR3. In nucleotides, the CDR3 is TGTGCCAGCTCACCACCAAGAGGGGCGGCCAACGTCCTGACTTTC. Translation: CASSPPRGAANVLTF.

At least ten counts were recorded for this clonotype. This chain connects TRBV5-1 to TRBJ2-7; 9 bases are a match to TRBD1. Germline values: CDR1 SGHRS, CDR2 YFSETQ. The CDR3 consists of 15 residues. V was clipped by 2 bases and J by 3 bases; unmatched bases: 6. DNA for the CDR3: TGCGCCAGCAGCTTCTCGACAGGGGGGGTCTACGAGCAGTACTTC. It yields the protein CASSFSTGGVYEQYF.

The rearrangement links TRBV5-4 to TRBJ2-1; 7 bases agree with TRBD2. V gave up 2 bases and J gave up 4 bases; unmatched junction bases: 3. The CDR3 loop spans 14 amino acids. Germline loops: CDR1 SGHNT, CDR2 YYREEE (reference sequence). For the CDR3, the DNA is TGTGCCAGCAGCTTCCAAGCGGGGTACAATGAGCAGTTCTTC. It is translated as CASSFQAGYNEQFF.

Many counts were recorded for this clonotype. V usage is TRBV7-2 and J usage is TRBJ2-7, with 7 bases that match TRBD2. The CDR3 has 16 amino acids. The J segment lost 2 bases and the V segment lost 6 bases, leaving 13 bases of the junction unmatched. Germline loops: CDR1 SGHTA, CDR2 FQGNSA. This CDR3 reads CASRGLGRGSAYEQYF. The DNA for the CDR3 is TGTGCCAGCAGGGGGTTGGGGCGGGGGTCCGCCTACGAGCAGTACTTC.

This clonotype has ten or more counts. V is TRBV20-1 and J is TRBJ2-3, with 11 bases that match TRBD2. The CDR3 is 15 residues long. Germline assignment: CDR1 DFQATT and CDR2 SNEGSKA (reference sequence). The V and J ends lost 7 bases and 2 bases, in that order; junction bases with no gene match: 8. Here the CDR3 reads CSGISGGEITDTQYF. CDR3 nucleotides: TGCAGTGGAATTAGCGGGGGGGAGATCACAGATACGCAGTATTTT.

This clonotype was observed many times. This chain joins TRBV20-1 and TRBJ1-1, with TRBD1 as a possible D gene (6 bases). V shed 6 bases and J shed 3 bases, with 14 bases lying between them. Per germline, CDR1 DFQATT and CDR2 SNEGSKA (reference sequence). The CDR3 is made up of 13 amino acids. The CDR3 nucleotides read TGCAGTGCAAGACAGGAGCCCCACACTGAAGCTTTCTTT. It specifies CSARQEPHTEAFF.